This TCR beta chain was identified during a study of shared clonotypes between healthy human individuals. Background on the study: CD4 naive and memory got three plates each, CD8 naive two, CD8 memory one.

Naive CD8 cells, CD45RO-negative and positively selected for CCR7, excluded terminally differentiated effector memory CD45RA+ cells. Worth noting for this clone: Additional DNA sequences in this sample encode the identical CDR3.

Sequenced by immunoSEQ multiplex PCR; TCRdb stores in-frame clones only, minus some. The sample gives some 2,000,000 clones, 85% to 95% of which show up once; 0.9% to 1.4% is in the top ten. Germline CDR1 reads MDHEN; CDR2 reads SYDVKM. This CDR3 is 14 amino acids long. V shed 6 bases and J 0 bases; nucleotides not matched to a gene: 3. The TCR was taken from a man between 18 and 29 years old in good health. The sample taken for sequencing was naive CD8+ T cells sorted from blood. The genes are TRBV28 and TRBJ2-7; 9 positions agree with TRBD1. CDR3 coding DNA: TGTGCCAGCAGCCAGACAGGGGGCTCCTACGAGCAGTACTTC. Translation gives CASSQTGGSYEQYF. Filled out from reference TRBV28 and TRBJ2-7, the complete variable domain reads DVKVTQSSRYLVKRTGEKVFLECVQDMDHENMFWYRQDPGLGLRLIYFSYDVKMKEKGDIPEGYSVSREKKERFSLILESASTNQTSMYLCASSQTGGSYEQYFGPGTRLTVT.